These 15 T cell receptor beta chains were sequenced from one sample in a study of blood T cell repertoires in COVID-19. Repertoires were generated with immunoSEQ multiplex PCR, while TCRdb's copy carries only in-frame clones and drops some. Of about 80,000 clones in the sample, 85% were seen once. The sample comprised peripheral blood. The receptors here all came from a man older than 75 with active or convalescent COVID-19.

The V gene is TRBV28, the J gene TRBJ1-5; 8 positions agree with TRBD1. CDR3 length equals 13 residues. In germline, CDR1 is MDHEN, CDR2 SYDVKM. With V trimmed by 6 bases and J by 5 bases, 3 bases remained unmatched. The CDR3 here is CASRDRDYQPQHF. CDR3 bases: TGTGCCAGCAGGGACAGGGACTATCAGCCCCAGCATTTT.

This rearrangement joins TRBV2 to TRBJ1-4; 7 nucleotides match TRBD1. Germline V gene data show CDR1 as SNHLY and CDR2 as FYNNEI. The V segment lost 3 bases and the J segment 0 bases; nucleotides outside the gene matches: 1. This CDR3 region has 15 residues. CDR3 coding DNA: TGTGCCAGCAGTGAGGGACAGACAACTAATGAAAAACTGTTTTTT. Translating gives CASSEGQTTNEKLFF.

The chain is built from TRBV5-1 and TRBJ1-2; 7 bases match TRBD1. V dropped 3 bases and J dropped 7; count of bases not matched to a gene: 9. The CDR3 is 14 residues long. Germline loops: CDR1 SGHRS, CDR2 YFSETQ. The CDR3 sequence: CASSSGQAPGGYTF. DNA of the CDR3: TGCGCCAGCAGCTCAGGACAGGCCCCTGGTGGCTACACCTTC.

V is TRBV5-1 and J is TRBJ1-4; D not resolved. The V end lost 0 bases, the J end lost 5 bases, and 8 bases lay between the germline ends. CDR1 and CDR2 from the germline V gene are SGHRS and YFSETQ. The CDR3 sequence is 14 residues long. This CDR3 is CASSLGRQNEKLFF. The DNA for the CDR3 is TGCGCCAGCAGCTTGGGCAGACAAAATGAAAAACTGTTTTTT.

V and J are TRBV15 and TRBJ1-5; a weak D match, TRBD1 (5 bases). From germline, CDR1 is LNHNV and CDR2 YYDKDF (reference sequence). V dropped 7 bases and J dropped 3 bases, with 13 bases sitting between them. The length of the CDR3 is 14 residues. CDR3 sequence: CATTNDRTNQPQHF. For the CDR3, the DNA is TGTGCCACCACCAACGACAGAACCAATCAGCCCCAGCATTTT. The entire variable domain, with the rest obtained from reference TRBV15 and TRBJ1-5, is as follows: DAMVIQNPRYQVTQFGKPVTLSCSQTLNHNVMYWYQQKSSQAPKLLFHYYDKDFNNEADTPDNFQSRRPNTSFCFLDIRSPGLGDTAMYLCATTNDRTNQPQHFGDGTRLSIL.

The chain combines TRBV5-1 with TRBJ1-6, with TRBD1 matching 12 bases. The CDR3 consists of 18 residues. J lost 9 bases, V lost 0 bases, and 10 bases had no gene match. The germline gives CDR1 SGHRS, CDR2 YFSETQ. CDR3 in amino acids: CASSLVPGTGGGGSPLHF. CDR3 nucleotides: TGCGCCAGCAGCTTGGTTCCCGGGACAGGGGGCGGTGGTTCACCCCTCCACTTT.

The chain combines TRBV4-1 with TRBJ1-2; weak D call: TRBD1 (5 bases). V was shortened by 3 bases and J by 6 bases, with 20 bases between the two germline ends. The CDR3 consists of 16 residues. Per the germline V gene, CDR1 is MGHRA and CDR2 is YSYEKL. The CDR3 protein is CASSQGPARDGNGYTF. CDR3 bases: TGCGCCAGCAGCCAGGGCCCCGCCAGGGATGGTAATGGCTACACCTTC.

The rearrangement links TRBV10-3 to TRBJ1-3, with 11 bases identical to TRBD1. The V segment lost 10 bases and the J segment 4 bases; nucleotides outside the gene matches: 6. CDR1 and CDR2 (germline): ENHRY, SYGVKD. The CDR3 has 14 residues. The CDR3 sequence: CASGDRGSGNTIYF. The CDR3 nucleotides are TGTGCCAGCGGGGACAGGGGGTCCGGAAACACCATATATTTT.

In DNA form, the CDR3 reads TGTGCCACCAGCAGAGTAGGACAGTTAAACTATGGCTACACCTTC. This codes for CATSRVGQLNYGYTF. This rearrangement joins TRBV15 to TRBJ1-2; perhaps TRBD1 as D (6 bases). Germline CDR1 LNHNV, CDR2 YYDKDF (reference sequence). Trimming took 1 base from V and 2 from J, leaving 11 bases between them. CDR3 size: 15 residues.

The chain recombines TRBV5-1 with TRBJ1-4, with D possibly matching TRBD1 (5 bases). The germline CDR1 and CDR2 sequences are SGHRS and YFSETQ. Trimming pared 0 bases from V and 4 bases from J, leaving 16 bases between. CDR3 length: 17 amino acids. Here the CDR3 DNA reads TGCGCCAGCAGCTTGGGCCTTGCGGGGGGTGGTAATGAAAAACTGTTTTTT. Its translation is CASSLGLAGGGNEKLFF. The whole variable domain, remainder taken from reference TRBV5-1 and TRBJ1-4, is KAGVTQTPRYLIKTRGQQVTLSCSPISGHRSVSWYQQTPGQGLQFLFEYFSETQRNKGNFPGRFSGRQFSNSRSEMNVSTLELGDSALYLCASSLGLAGGGNEKLFFGSGTQLSVL.

There are a few counts of this clone. This chain connects TRBV24-1 to TRBJ1-5; TRBD1 is a possible D gene (5 bases). CDR1 is KGHDR, CDR2 SFDVKD, per germline. CDR3 length: 16 residues. With 3 bases removed from V and 1 base from J, the gap between germline ends came to 12 bases. The CDR3: CATSDPLSGSNQPQHF. For the CDR3, the DNA is TGTGCCACCAGTGATCCCCTATCAGGGAGCAATCAGCCCCAGCATTTT.

The chain couples TRBV29-1 to TRBJ2-1, with 8 nucleotides matching TRBD2. Looked up from germline, CDR1 is SQVTM and CDR2 is ANQGSEA. This CDR3 is built from 14 residues. Germline trimming cut 7 bases from V and 8 bases from J; bases unmatched to any gene: 13. The CDR3 DNA is TGCAGCGGGACCGGGACTAGGAGGTGGGATGAGCAGTTCTTC. Its protein is CSGTGTRRWDEQFF.

This clone was found a few times. This chain connects TRBV19 to TRBJ1-2, with D unclear. The CDR3 totals 13 residues. Germline V gene sequence: CDR1 LNHDA, CDR2 SQIVND (reference sequence). V dropped 7 bases and J dropped 0 bases, with 9 bases sitting between them. The CDR3 coding sequence is TGTGCCAGTACCACTACATCTAACTATGGCTACACCTTC. As protein: CASTTTSNYGYTF. Combining the CDR3 with reference TRBV19 and TRBJ1-2 gives the whole variable domain DGGITQSPKYLFRKEGQNVTLSCEQNLNHDAMYWYRQDPGQGLRLIYYSQIVNDFQKGDIAEGYSVSREKKESFPLTVTSAQKNPTAFYLCASTTTSNYGYTFGSGTRLTVV.

The rearrangement joins TRBV27 to TRBJ2-3; 7 nucleotides align to TRBD1. CDR1 and CDR2 (germline): MNHEY, SMNVEV (reference sequence). V trimming: 5 bases; J trimming: 2 bases; junction bases outside the gene matches: 7. The CDR3 totals 15 residues. The CDR3 protein is CASSPRTGVTDTQYF. The CDR3 DNA sequence: TGTGCCAGCAGTCCGCGGACAGGAGTCACAGATACGCAGTATTTT.

The CDR3 loop is CASSWTSGANEQFF. The CDR3 DNA sequence: TGTGCCAGCAGTTGGACTAGCGGGGCCAATGAGCAGTTCTTC. The rearrangement joins TRBV6-2 or TRBV6-3 to TRBJ2-1; 12 bases match TRBD2. Per germline, CDR1 MNHEY and CDR2 SVGEGT. Germline trimming cut 4 bases from V and 6 bases from J; bases unmatched to any gene: 1. The CDR3 sequence is 14 residues long.